This TCR beta chain was identified in a study of T-cell memory formation after mild COVID-19. Study-wide context: TCR clusters largely stayed donor specific.

A note on this clonotype: The antigen is unknown.

TCRdb ran MiXCR on the 5' RACE reads and lists one entry per CDR3 protein. This table has 350,000 to 500,000 distinct CDR3 sequences, roughly 18% appearing once. The CDR3 runs 16 residues. Germline values: CDR1 LGHNA, CDR2 YNFKEQ. J was trimmed by 5 bases and V by 0 bases; bases with no gene match: 9. Overall study findings and caveats: Cross-reactive memory apparently joined, as some responding clones appeared in pre-infection memory.

The sample was PBMCs or a T cell subset sorted from them (not recorded which). This sequence joins TRBV4-2 and TRBJ2-5, with TRBD1 matching 7 bases. The sequence was collected from a man between 18 and 29 years old who had mild COVID-19 (a few samples of this study predate the infection). Cell type and time point are not known. CDR3 region: CASSQEGTAGRETQYF. The CDR3 DNA reads TGTGCCAGCAGCCAAGAAGGGACAGCCGGTAGGGAGACCCAGTACTTC.